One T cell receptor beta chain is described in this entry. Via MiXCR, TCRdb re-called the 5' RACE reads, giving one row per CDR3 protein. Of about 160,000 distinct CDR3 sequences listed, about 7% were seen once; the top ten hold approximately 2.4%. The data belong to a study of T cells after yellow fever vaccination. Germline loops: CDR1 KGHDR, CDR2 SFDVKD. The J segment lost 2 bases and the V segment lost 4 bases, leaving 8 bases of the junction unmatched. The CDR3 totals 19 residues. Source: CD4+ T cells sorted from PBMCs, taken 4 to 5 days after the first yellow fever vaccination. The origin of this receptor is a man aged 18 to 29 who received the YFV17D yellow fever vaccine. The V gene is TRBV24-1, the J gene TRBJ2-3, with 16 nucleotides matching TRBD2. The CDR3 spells CATSESGTSGGGNTDTQYF. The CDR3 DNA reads TGTGCCACCAGTGAGTCCGGGACTAGCGGGGGGGGTAACACAGATACGCAGTATTTT.